The sequence of this T cell receptor (beta chain) was determined in a study of control samples from healthy donors and cancer patients. Assay used: immunoSEQ multiplex PCR; TCRdb lists only in-frame clones, some missing. The sample contains 95,000 to 150,000 clones, around 92% of which appear only once. V lost 0 bases, J lost 9 bases, and 3 bases stayed unmatched. This CDR3 region has 14 residues. Per germline, CDR1 SGHRS and CDR2 YFSETQ. This TCR derives from a man in his fifties or sixties in good health. This chain joins TRBV5-1 and TRBJ1-6; TRBD1 matches at 7 bases. The sequenced sample was blood. Here the CDR3 DNA reads TGCGCCAGCAGCTTGGGGGACAGCAGTTCACCCCTCCACTTT. Translated, it gives CASSLGDSSSPLHF.